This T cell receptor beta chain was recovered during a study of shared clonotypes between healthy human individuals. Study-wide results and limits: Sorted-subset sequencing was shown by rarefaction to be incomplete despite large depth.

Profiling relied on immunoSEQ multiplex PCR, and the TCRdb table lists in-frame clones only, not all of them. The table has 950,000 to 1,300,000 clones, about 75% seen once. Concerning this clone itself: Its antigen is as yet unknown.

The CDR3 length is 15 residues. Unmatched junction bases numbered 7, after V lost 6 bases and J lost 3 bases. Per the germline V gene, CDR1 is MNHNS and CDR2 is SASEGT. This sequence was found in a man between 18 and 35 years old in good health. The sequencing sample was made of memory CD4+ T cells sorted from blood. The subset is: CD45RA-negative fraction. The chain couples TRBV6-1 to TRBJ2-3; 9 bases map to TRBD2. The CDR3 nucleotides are TGTGCCAGCAGGACCGCGGGAGGGGGGACAGATACGCAGTATTTT. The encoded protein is CASRTAGGGTDTQYF.